The sequence of this TCR beta chain was determined in a study of T-cell reconstitution after alpha-beta-depleted transplantation in children. Study outcomes and limitations: After one year, T-cell counts and TCRbeta diversity mostly came from new T cells. Expanded graft clones, several hundred of them, were reportedly the source of alpha-beta T cells about two months after transplant. Surviving recipient T cells and thymic progenitors produced the high day-60 TCRbeta diversity seen in some patients.

The TCRbeta library incorporated unique molecular identifiers. TCRdb fed the PCR reads into MiXCR, producing one record per CDR3 protein. This table has about 440,000 distinct CDR3 sequences, around two fifths appearing once. This clonotype was counted once. Its antigen is currently unknown. The sample here was PBMCs, taken before TCRalphabeta/CD19-depleted stem cell transplant. The receptor was isolated from a girl aged 2-10 years with aplastic anemia, due to receive a stem cell transplant.

Here the CDR3 DNA reads TGCAGTGCTCCCGACAGGTTCTCTGGAAACACCATATATTTT. It codes for CSAPDRFSGNTIYF. The rearrangement uses TRBV20-1 and TRBJ1-3, with a tentative D call TRBD1 (6 bases). The CDR3 contains 14 residues. CDR1 is DFQATT and CDR2 is SNEGSKA in the germline V gene (reference sequence). The V and J ends lost 5 bases and 0 bases respectively, with 11 bases between them.